The 12 T cell receptor beta chains in this list originate from one sample, sequenced in a study of T cell repertoires in cytomegalovirus infection. TCRdb reanalysed the reads using MiXCR and keeps one entry per CDR3 protein. Among 200,000 to 300,000 distinct CDR3 sequences listed, about 12% were seen once. Sample: PBMCs. The receptors here all came from a human donor in good health (CMV status not recorded). Some clones in this sample may be carry-over from other donors' samples.

This clonotype is a singleton in its sample. A read error may be the cause here, since a much bigger clone is one base away. The J gene is TRBJ2-2, the V gene TRBV7-8; D ambiguous. The germline gives CDR1 SGHVS, CDR2 FQNEAQ. CDR3 size: 14 residues. The CDR3 DNA follows: TGTGCCAGCAACCCTAGTCTGAACACCAGGGAGCTGTTTTTT. Translation: CASNPSLNTRELFF.

Ten or more counts support this clonotype. The rearrangement uses TRBV19 and TRBJ2-7, with TRBD1 matching over 7 bases. CDR3 length: 13 amino acids. Germline V gives CDR1 LNHDA, CDR2 SQIVND (reference sequence). The trim removed 4 bases at V and 4 bases at J, leaving 4 bases unmatched. The CDR3 coding sequence is TGTGCCAGTAGTAGCAGGGGGTTTTACGAGCAGTACTTC. Translation: CASSSRGFYEQYF.

This clonotype has ten or more counts. The chain joins TRBV7-2 to TRBJ2-1, with 7 bases aligning to TRBD1. CDR3 length: 15 residues. The V and J ends lost 5 bases and 3 bases, in that order; junction bases with no gene match: 7. From germline, CDR1 is SGHTA and CDR2 FQGNSA. As DNA, the CDR3 is TGTGCCAGCAGCCCCAGTGGGACAGACTACAATGAGCAGTTCTTC. As protein: CASSPSGTDYNEQFF.

The chain's CDR3 is CASSPSGLSNTEAFF. CDR3 DNA sequence: TGTGCCAGCAGCCCTTCGGGACTCTCGAACACTGAAGCTTTCTTT. The rearrangement joins TRBV11-3 to TRBJ1-1; tentatively, D is TRBD1 (5 bases). The CDR3 contains 15 residues. Germline assignment: CDR1 SGHNT and CDR2 YENEEA. Trimming stripped 5 bases from V and 1 base from J, with 14 bases between.

The J gene is TRBJ1-2, the V gene TRBV28, with 12 bases identical to TRBD1. Germline-derived CDR1 and CDR2 are MDHEN and SYDVKM. The trim removed 6 bases at V and 4 bases at J, leaving 15 bases unmatched. The CDR3 contains 18 residues. CDR3 sequence reads: CASSSVGTGGDGVYGYTF. CDR3 nucleotide sequence: TGTGCCAGCAGCTCAGTAGGGACAGGGGGCGATGGGGTCTATGGCTACACCTTC.

This clonotype was found many times. This chain connects TRBV12-5 to TRBJ1-1; D gene ambiguous. Germline loops: CDR1 LGHNT, CDR2 FRNRAP. The CDR3 extends over 14 amino acids. The V end lost 6 bases, the J end lost 3 bases, and 14 bases lay between the germline ends. CDR3 nucleotide sequence: TGTGCTAGTGGCCCCCGGAGCGGTTACACTGAAGCTTTCTTT. Translating it yields CASGPRSGYTEAFF. The variable domain in full, completed from reference TRBV12-5 and TRBJ1-1, reads DARVTQTPRHKVTEMGQEVTMRCQPILGHNTVFWYRQTMMQGLELLAYFRNRAPLDDSGMPKDRFSAEMPDATLATLKIQPSEPRDSAVYFCASGPRSGYTEAFFGQGTRLTVV.

This clonotype was detected many times. The chain recombines TRBV6-2 or TRBV6-3 with TRBJ2-2, with TRBD2 identical over 14 bases. The CDR3 length is 18 residues. CDR1 and CDR2 from the germline V gene are MNHEY and SVGEGT. With V trimmed by 0 bases and J by 3 bases, 3 bases remained unmatched. CDR3 in DNA: TGTGCCAGCAGTTACTCGAAGGGACTAGCGGGAGACACCGGGGAGCTGTTTTTT. It encodes CASSYSKGLAGDTGELFF.

The chain combines TRBV7-2 with TRBJ1-1; TRBD1 might be the D (5 bases). Germline V gene sequence: CDR1 SGHTA, CDR2 FQGNSA. The ends were cut back, 5 bases at V and 8 bases at J, with 18 bases in the middle. This CDR3 has 14 residues. CDR3: CASSPIRGSVEAFF. The CDR3 DNA sequence: TGTGCCAGCAGCCCTATTCGGGGGAGCGTAGAAGCTTTCTTT. Variable domain in full (rest from reference TRBV7-2 and TRBJ1-1): GAGVSQSPSNKVTEKGKDVELRCDPISGHTALYWYRQSLGQGLEFLIYFQGNSAPDKSGLPSDRFSAERTGGSVSTLTIQRTQQEDSAVYLCASSPIRGSVEAFFGQGTRLTVV.

This clonotype was counted a few times. This rearrangement joins TRBV5-5 to TRBJ2-7; the D gene is possibly TRBD2 (6 bases). This CDR3 has 15 amino acids. The germline V gene has CDR1 SGHKS and CDR2 YYEKEE (reference sequence). The ends were cut back, 0 bases at V and 4 bases at J, with 14 bases in the middle. CDR3 sequence: CASSLEGTARYEQYF. The CDR3 coding sequence is TGTGCCAGCAGCTTGGAAGGGACTGCAAGGTACGAGCAGTACTTC.

The V gene is TRBV6-2 or TRBV6-3, the J gene TRBJ2-3; D might be TRBD1 or TRBD2, each matching 5 bases. CDR1 and CDR2 from the germline V gene are MNHEY and SVGEGT. The CDR3 has 15 residues. V gave up 0 bases and J gave up 4 bases, with 11 bases separating them. CDR3 protein: CASSYSGTYADTQYF. CDR3 DNA sequence: TGTGCCAGCAGTTACTCGGGGACCTATGCAGATACGCAGTATTTT.

There are many counts of this clonotype. The rearrangement joins TRBV7-8 to TRBJ2-7; tentatively, D is TRBD2 (6 bases). The germline V gene has CDR1 SGHVS and CDR2 FQNEAQ. Trimming took 5 bases from V and 3 from J, leaving 17 bases between them. The CDR3 runs 15 residues. The CDR3 DNA sequence: TGTGCCAGCAGCCCCGGAAGGCGGGGAGTCTACGAGCAGTACTTC. Protein: CASSPGRRGVYEQYF.

This rearrangement joins TRBV20-1 to TRBJ2-7; 8 bases agree with TRBD1. The ends lost 5 bases at V and 2 bases at J; junction bases unmatched: 8. Germline V gives CDR1 DFQATT, CDR2 SNEGSKA (reference sequence). This CDR3 has 14 amino acids. The CDR3 spells CSARTGLRTYEQYF. DNA of the CDR3: TGCAGTGCTCGGACAGGGCTACGAACCTACGAGCAGTACTTC.